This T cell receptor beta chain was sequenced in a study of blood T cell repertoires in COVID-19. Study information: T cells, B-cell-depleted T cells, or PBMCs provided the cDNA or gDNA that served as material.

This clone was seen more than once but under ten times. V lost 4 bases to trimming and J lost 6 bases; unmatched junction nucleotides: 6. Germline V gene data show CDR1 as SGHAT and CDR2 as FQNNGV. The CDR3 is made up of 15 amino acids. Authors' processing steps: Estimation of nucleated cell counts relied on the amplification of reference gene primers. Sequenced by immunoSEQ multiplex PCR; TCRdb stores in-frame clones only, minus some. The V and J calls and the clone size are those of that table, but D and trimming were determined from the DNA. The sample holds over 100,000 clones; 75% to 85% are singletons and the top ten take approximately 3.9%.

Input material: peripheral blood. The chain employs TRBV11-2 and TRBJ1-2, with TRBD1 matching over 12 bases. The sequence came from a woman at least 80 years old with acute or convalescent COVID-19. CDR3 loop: CASSSSGTGGHGYTF. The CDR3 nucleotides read TGTGCCAGCAGCTCGTCCGGGACAGGGGGCCATGGCTACACCTTC.